This T cell receptor (beta chain) is from a study of T-cell memory formation after mild COVID-19. Each CDR3 protein gets one entry after TCRdb re-called the 5' RACE reads with MiXCR. The table has 250,000 to 400,000 distinct CDR3 sequences, more than 13% seen once. This clonotype appeared many times. Losses at the gene ends were 5 bases for V and 5 bases for J; bases not matched to a gene: 7. The length of the CDR3 is 15 residues. Germline lookup yields CDR1 SGHTA and CDR2 FQGNSA. The clonotype originates from a man between 18 and 29 years old who had mild COVID-19 (a few samples of this study predate the infection). Cell type and time point are not known. The chain links TRBV7-2 to TRBJ1-5; TRBD1 agrees at 9 bases. Material for sequencing was PBMCs or a T cell subset sorted from them (not recorded which). CDR3 residues: CASSHPQGAHQPQHF. The CDR3 coding sequence is TGTGCCAGCAGCCACCCACAGGGGGCTCATCAGCCCCAGCATTTT. Drawing the rest from reference TRBV7-2 and TRBJ1-5, the complete variable domain is GAGVSQSPSNKVTEKGKDVELRCDPISGHTALYWYRQSLGQGLEFLIYFQGNSAPDKSGLPSDRFSAERTGGSVSTLTIQRTQQEDSAVYLCASSHPQGAHQPQHFGDGTRLSIL.